One and the same sample provided the 18 T cell receptor beta chains below, sequenced in a study of cytomegalovirus exposure and HLA in healthy donors. 13 Jbeta primers and 60 Vbeta primers were used for the PCR. Generated by immunoSEQ multiplex PCR, the TCRdb table keeps only in-frame clones and is missing some. Among 43,000 or so clones, around 77% were seen once, and the ten largest hold roughly 1.5%. Input material: PBMCs. All receptors derive from a man between 25 and 39 years old in good health and CMV-seronegative.

The chain uses TRBV7-7 and TRBJ2-2; 7 bases are shared with TRBD2. This CDR3 has 15 residues. Germline V gives CDR1 SSHAT, CDR2 FNYEAQ (reference sequence). J lost 2 bases, V lost 5 bases, and 5 bases had no gene match. The CDR3 region is CASSPRLANTGELFF. The DNA for the CDR3 is TGTGCCAGCAGCCCCAGACTAGCTAACACCGGGGAGCTGTTTTTT.

V gene TRBV6-6 combines with J gene TRBJ2-7; tentative D call: TRBD2 (6 bases). From germline, CDR1 is MNHNY and CDR2 SVGAGI (reference sequence). This CDR3 comprises 14 residues. Trimming pared 6 bases from V and 3 bases from J, leaving 15 bases between. CDR3 protein: CASSPPRGIYEQYF. The CDR3 DNA reads TGTGCCAGCAGCCCCCCCCGGGGGATCTACGAGCAGTACTTC.

The J gene is TRBJ1-5, the V gene TRBV6-1, with D hard to call. Germline V gives CDR1 MNHNS, CDR2 SASEGT. Trimming took 3 bases from V and 4 from J, leaving 10 bases between them. The CDR3 loop spans 14 amino acids. CDR3 nucleotides: TGTGCCAGCAGTGACCCGACACGGAATCAGCCCCAGCATTTT. This codes for CASSDPTRNQPQHF.

This clone came up once. The CDR3 sequence is CASSQEVTGVYGYTF. The CDR3 DNA reads as TGCGCCAGCAGCCAAGAAGTCACAGGGGTTTATGGCTACACCTTC. The chain employs TRBV4-1 and TRBJ1-2; TRBD1 matches 7 bases. The CDR3 is 15 amino acids. Germline assignment: CDR1 MGHRA and CDR2 YSYEKL. Trimming at V came to 0 bases and at J to 5 bases, leaving 6 bases not matched to a gene.

This clone came up once. The junction and the germline gene differ at one end; a read error may be behind it. V and J are TRBV5-4 and TRBJ2-2; 7 bases are shared with TRBD1. CDR1 and CDR2 from the germline V gene are SGHNT and YYREEE (reference sequence). The CDR3 has 15 amino acids. The CDR3 DNA reads TGTGCGAGCAGGGAAGGGGGCGCGGTTCCCGGGGAGCTGTTTTTT. Translated, it gives CASREGGAVPGELFF.

The CDR3 here is CSVGNGETQYF. CDR3 sequence (DNA): TGCAGCGTTGGAAACGGAGAGACCCAGTACTTC. This chain uses TRBV29-1 with TRBJ2-5; no clear D gene. The CDR3 runs to 11 residues. Per germline, CDR1 SQVTM and CDR2 ANQGSEA. V lost 4 bases and J lost 4, with 7 bases in between.

V is TRBV7-9 and J is TRBJ2-1, with TRBD1 identical over 9 bases. J lost 4 bases, V lost 5 bases, and 9 bases had no gene match. The CDR3 length is 16 residues. Germline V lookup: CDR1 SEHNR, CDR2 FQNEAQ (reference sequence). The CDR3 reads CASSRQGGRLYNEQFF. Written as DNA, the CDR3 is TGTGCCAGCAGCCGACAGGGGGGTCGGTTATACAATGAGCAGTTCTTC.

The rearrangement links TRBV11-2 to TRBJ2-5, with TRBD1 as a possible D gene (6 bases). The CDR3 is made up of 15 amino acids. V lost 1 base and J lost 1, with 10 bases in between. Germline V gene data show CDR1 as SGHAT and CDR2 as FQNNGV. CDR3 coding DNA: TGTGCCAGCAGCTTAGTTGGCAGGGGCCAAGAGACCCAGTACTTC. Its protein product is CASSLVGRGQETQYF.

V is TRBV7-6 and J is TRBJ1-1, with a tentative D call TRBD1 (5 bases). CDR1 SGHVS and CDR2 FNYEAQ come from the germline V gene. The V gene lost 5 bases and the J gene lost 2 bases, with 12 bases spanning the gap. CDR3 length equals 14 residues. In DNA, the CDR3 is TGTGCCAGCAGCGTACAGGCCAGTAACACTGAAGCTTTCTTT. As protein: CASSVQASNTEAFF.

The gene calls are TRBV7-8 and TRBJ2-1; D possibly corresponds to TRBD2 (6 bases). Trimming shortened V by 1 base and J by 4 bases, and 11 bases separated the two germline ends. The CDR3 extends over 15 amino acids. Looked up from germline, CDR1 is SGHVS and CDR2 is FQNEAQ. CDR3 sequence reads: CASSLEGTAYNEQFF. CDR3 nucleotides: TGTGCCAGCAGCTTAGAGGGGACTGCTTACAATGAGCAGTTCTTC.

The chain couples TRBV29-1 to TRBJ1-1; D is ambiguous. The V end lost 7 bases, the J end lost 0 bases, and 15 bases lay between the germline ends. The CDR3 is 14 residues long. CDR1 and CDR2 from the germline V gene are SQVTM and ANQGSEA. Here the CDR3 reads CSDLGNGMNTEAFF. DNA for the CDR3: TGCAGCGATCTAGGAAACGGCATGAACACTGAAGCTTTCTTT.

This clone was counted once. The chain joins TRBV7-2 to TRBJ2-5; D is unclear. The CDR3 contains 11 residues. Per the germline V gene, CDR1 is SGHTA and CDR2 is FQGNSA. V was clipped by 2 bases and J by 5 bases, with 3 bases between them. The CDR3 protein is CASSLSETQYF. The CDR3 nucleotides read TGTGCCAGCAGCTTAAGCGAGACCCAGTACTTC. The variable domain in full, completed from reference TRBV7-2 and TRBJ2-5, reads GAGVSQSPSNKVTEKGKDVELRCDPISGHTALYWYRQSLGQGLEFLIYFQGNSAPDKSGLPSDRFSAERTGGSVSTLTIQRTQQEDSAVYLCASSLSETQYFGPGTRLLVL.

The chain couples TRBV11-2 to TRBJ2-5, with 10 positions matching TRBD1. V dropped 5 bases and J dropped 4; count of bases not matched to a gene: 7. CDR3 length: 15 amino acids. Per germline, CDR1 SGHAT and CDR2 FQNNGV. The CDR3 loop is CASSPWTGGGETQYF. The CDR3 coding sequence is TGTGCCAGCAGCCCCTGGACAGGGGGAGGAGAGACCCAGTACTTC.

The sample holds one count of this clone. The rearrangement joins TRBV5-4 to TRBJ1-1; D is ambiguous. The V gene's germline CDR1 is SGHNT and CDR2 YYREEE (reference sequence). The CDR3 is made up of 14 amino acids. V gave up 0 bases and J gave up 2 bases, with 8 bases separating them. The chain's CDR3 is CASSLDLINTEAFF. The CDR3 coding sequence is TGTGCCAGCAGCTTGGACCTAATAAACACTGAAGCTTTCTTT. The full variable domain, rest sourced from reference TRBV5-4 and TRBJ1-1, is ETGVTQSPTHLIKTRGQQVTLRCSSQSGHNTVSWYQQALGQGPQFIFQYYREEENGRGNFPPRFSGLQFPNYSSELNVNALELDDSALYLCASSLDLINTEAFFGQGTRLTVV.

This clone was recorded a few times. The J gene is TRBJ1-5, the V gene TRBV6-1; tentative D call: TRBD1 (5 bases). The germline gives CDR1 MNHNS, CDR2 SASEGT. Trimming took 5 bases from V and 7 from J, leaving 15 bases between them. This CDR3 has 14 residues. The CDR3 nucleotides are TGTGCCAGCAGTCCCGCGCAAAGGGGACAGCCCCAGCATTTT. It codes for CASSPAQRGQPQHF.

In this sample, this clone turned up a few times. The rearrangement links TRBV5-1 to TRBJ1-1; D might be TRBD1 (5 bases). Trimming stripped 1 base from V and 4 bases from J, with 8 bases between. This CDR3 region has 13 residues. CDR1 is SGHRS and CDR2 is YFSETQ in the germline V gene. CDR3: CASSLNRGTEAFF. DNA for the CDR3: TGCGCCAGCAGCTTGAATAGGGGCACTGAAGCTTTCTTT.

The chain is built from TRBV7-6 and TRBJ2-3; D might be TRBD1 (5 bases). The CDR3 length is 16 residues. Trimming took off 1 base at V and 5 bases at J, with 16 bases between the two ends. CDR1 and CDR2 (germline): SGHVS, FNYEAQ. As DNA, the CDR3 is TGTGCCAGCAGCTTAGGAGGTGGCAGGGTCAGAGATACGCAGTATTTT. Translation gives CASSLGGGRVRDTQYF.

The chain employs TRBV13 and TRBJ1-6; no clear D gene. V shed 7 bases and J shed 6 bases, with 7 bases lying between them. Germline V gene data show CDR1 as PRHDT and CDR2 as FYEKMQ (reference sequence). The CDR3 loop spans 12 amino acids. CDR3: CASTRVNSPLHF. The DNA of the CDR3 is TGTGCCAGCACCCGCGTTAATTCACCCCTCCACTTT.